This T cell receptor (beta chain) was captured by sequencing in a study of T cell repertoires in cytomegalovirus infection. Broader study findings: Pooled public TCR beta family frequency picked out CMV carriers with the relevant HLA.

This clonotype came up a few times. The antigen is not known. CDR1 is MNHEY, CDR2 SVGAGI, per germline. V lost 2 bases, J lost 0 bases, and 8 bases lay in between. CDR3 length: 14 residues. Each CDR3 protein gets one entry after TCRdb re-called the reads with MiXCR. There are approximately 990,000 distinct CDR3 sequences in the sample; around 31% occur only once, and around 15% lies in the top ten. This receptor was taken from a human donor in good health (CMV status not recorded). Some clones in this sample may be carry-over from other donors' samples. This chain links TRBV6-5 with TRBJ2-7; D gene uncertain. Source: cultured CD8+ T cells from PBMCs, taken from culture after CMV antigen stimulation. The CDR3 is CASSYQSGSYEQYF. CDR3 nucleotide sequence: TGTGCCAGCAGTTACCAGTCCGGCTCCTACGAGCAGTACTTC.